This T cell receptor (beta chain) is drawn from a study of radiotherapy plus CTLA-4 blockade in lung cancer. About the research overall: Objective response rate was around 20%; disease control rate, 25% to 35%. The study's findings and limits: Clones derived from tumor TCRs expanded in blood after radiotherapy plus ipilimumab.

The assay was immunoSEQ multiplex PCR, and TCRdb's table has in-frame clones only and misses some. The table lists some 71,000 clones, approximately 76% of them singletons. The CDR3 contains 16 residues. Germline V gene lookup returns CDR1 SGHDT and CDR2 YYEEEE. Between the trimmed V and J ends, which lost 6 bases and 4 bases, there was a span of 20 bases. Treatment of patients with chemo-refractory metastatic non-small-cell lung cancer consisted of focal radiation plus CTLA-4 blockade with ipilimumab. As regards this clone: As yet, its antigen is unknown.

The TCR sequence derives from a human donor with non-small cell lung cancer whose response to radiotherapy plus ipilimumab could not be evaluated. Some clones in this sample may be carry-over from other donors' samples. The source material was peripheral blood, sampled from a patient treated with radiotherapy plus ipilimumab. V is TRBV5-6 and J is TRBJ2-1; D perhaps matches TRBD2 (6 bases). In DNA, the CDR3 is TGTGCCAGCACCACCGCGGGGCGGCGGGTATACAATGAGCAGTTCTTC. It yields the protein CASTTAGRRVYNEQFF. The full variable domain, completed using reference TRBV5-6 and TRBJ2-1, is DAGVTQSPTHLIKTRGQQVTLRCSPKSGHDTVSWYQQALGQGPQFIFQYYEEEERQRGNFPDRFSGHQFPNYSSELNVNALLLGDSALYLCASTTAGRRVYNEQFFGPGTRLTVL.